This T cell receptor beta chain originates from a study of identical twins (dated by TCRdb to the mid-2010s). Regarding the study in general: To test whether fetal clonotypes persist, the study used deep sequencing on TCR alpha and beta repertoires from monozygotic twins, unrelated adults of various ages, and cord blood. To rule out contamination, the twin experiments were replicated at different times with different library preparation protocols.

Broader findings and caveats from the paper: Because the same donors could not be followed over many years, conclusions were based on cross-sectional statistical analysis. In monozygotic twins, recombination models systematically underestimated out-of-frame TCR alpha sharing, but the models matched the sharing seen between unrelated individuals. Zero-insertion analyses could be partly confounded by invariant T cells such as MAIT and iNKT, although diverse VJ usage argued against such confounding for most clonotypes. In beta out-of-frame sequences, excess twin sharing was weaker, because having fewer shared sequences lowered the signal-to-noise ratio. Fewer insertions were carried by abundant cord blood beta clonotypes; a weaker similar trend was observed in young adult naive repertoires, while no such trend was observed in memory repertoires. Compared with coincidental sharing between unrelated individuals, out-of-frame TCR alpha sequences shared between twins had an excess of sequences with low generation probability.

The protocol used for the library was 5' RACE. Sequencing was carried out with an Illumina HiSeq 2000. A universal primer binding site was introduced by template switching, and a unique molecular identifier was present in the final cDNA, enabling accurate counting of TCR cDNA molecules. Specific primers in the conserved constant-segment region were used to synthesize first-strand cDNA for the TCR alpha and beta chains. Each cDNA library was double barcoded, with a SMART-Mk sample barcode plus Illumina barcodes, to control for contamination. TruSeq adapter sequences and Illumina sample barcodes were added in two successive PCR steps. Sequencing of the TCR alpha and beta cDNA libraries was done on the Illumina HiSeq platform using custom primers. Turning to the authors' computational methods: Raw reads were processed with MiGEC to extract unique molecular identifiers, and MiXCR was used to determine CDR3 positions. For each individual, recombination models were inferred using an EM algorithm with the repgenHMM and IGoR tools. The analysis of shared clonotypes was done with the tcR package in R, with sharing normalized by the product of cloneset sizes. To study raw recombination free of thymic and clonal selection effects, out-of-frame nonproductive sequences were analyzed. TCRdb applied fastp at Q25 and MiXCR to the public reads, then kept only in-frame beta chains. Rows matching on CDR3 protein sequence are summarized as one entry with the most common DNA and genes. The V and J calls and clone size come from TCRdb's table, not from the authors' own analysis. Across this sample there are fewer than 650,000 distinct CDR3 sequences, with under 8.5% seen only once. Of the sample, 1.5% to 2% is held by the ten largest clones.

All donors were healthy Caucasians. The twin cohort comprised three pairs of female monozygotic twins, all aged about 18 to 29 years. The RNA used for TCR libraries was isolated from peripheral blood mononuclear cells. The sample holds a few counts of this clonotype. There is no known antigen for this receptor. Per-base quality was not reported, and no clone a single base away is much larger than it. The germline V gene provides CDR1 SNHLY and CDR2 FYNNEI. After removal of 3 bases from V and 2 bases from J, the junction retains 17 bases not matched to a gene. The CDR3 runs 20 amino acids, cysteine and phenylalanine included. The CDR3 DNA has 60 bases and is translated from base 1. A further study also used this sample, focusing on yellow fever vaccine responses in identical twins. As the second paper documents: According to the authors, in identical twins the way T cells responded to vaccination appeared partly convergent and partly personalized. In the study, vaccine-responding T cell clones were precisely tracked in identical twins.

The sequencing sample was made of PBMCs. The chain is assembled from TRBV2 and TRBJ2-4; 9 bases in between match TRBD1. This clonotype originated in a young woman in good health. Here is the DNA: TGTGCCAGCAGTGATTTTGGACGCCCCGGACAGGGGATACCCAAAAACATTCAGTACTTC. This encodes CASSDFGRPGQGIPKNIQYF.